A single sample is the source of the 31 T cell receptor beta chains below, sequenced in a study of blood T cell repertoires in COVID-19. Here immunoSEQ multiplex PCR was the method, and the copy in TCRdb shows in-frame clones only, minus some. The table includes fewer than 350,000 clones, about nine tenths detected once. The specimen sequenced was PBMCs or T cells enriched from blood (not recorded which). These receptors were collected from a woman aged 40-49 years with acute COVID-19.

The chain employs TRBV30 and TRBJ2-1; 8 bases fit TRBD1. The V and J ends lost 1 base and 9 bases, in that order; junction bases with no gene match: 5. Germline loops: CDR1 GTSNPN, CDR2 SVGIG (reference sequence). The CDR3 length is 13 residues. CDR3 coding DNA: TGTGCCTGGAGTGCTGGACAGGGCGTTGAGCAGTTCTTC. Residues: CAWSAGQGVEQFF.

The V call is TRBV6-5, the J call TRBJ1-1; tentatively, D is TRBD1 (5 bases). The CDR3 is 16 amino acids. Germline CDR1 reads MNHEY; CDR2 reads SVGAGI. V dropped 3 bases and J dropped 2 bases, with 16 bases sitting between them. The CDR3 here is CASSYYLTAQNTEAFF. In DNA, the CDR3 is TGTGCCAGCAGTTATTACTTGACAGCGCAAAACACTGAAGCTTTCTTT.

CDR3 coding DNA: TGTGCCAGCAGTTCCGGACAGGGAGGTGCAGATACGCAGTATTTT. Encoded protein: CASSSGQGGADTQYF. The rearrangement joins TRBV28 to TRBJ2-3, with 8 nucleotides matching TRBD1. V lost 4 bases to trimming and J lost 4 bases; unmatched junction nucleotides: 7. Germline CDR1 and CDR2: MDHEN and SYDVKM. The CDR3 contains 15 residues.

V gene TRBV6-5 combines with J gene TRBJ1-1, with D perhaps TRBD1 (5 bases). Trimming removed 7 bases from V and 6 bases from J, with 18 bases in between. The CDR3 has 14 amino acids. Germline CDR1 and CDR2: MNHEY and SVGAGI. Written as DNA, the CDR3 is TGTGCCAGCACCCGGGCTCCGGGGGGTTCTGAAGCTTTCTTT. Amino acids: CASTRAPGGSEAFF.

The chain recombines TRBV5-1 with TRBJ1-2; 7 bases fit TRBD1. Germline V gives CDR1 SGHRS, CDR2 YFSETQ. Trimming removed 4 bases from V and 0 bases from J; junction bases left unmatched: 6. There are 15 residues in the CDR3. CDR3 sequence: CASSQQTGSNYGYTF. For the CDR3, the DNA is TGCGCCAGCAGCCAGCAGACAGGGTCTAACTATGGCTACACCTTC.

The CDR3 reads CASSSRTGYYGYTF. The DNA for the CDR3 is TGCGCCAGCAGCTCCCGGACAGGGTACTATGGCTACACCTTC. This chain uses TRBV5-1 with TRBJ1-2; 8 bases are shared with TRBD1. CDR1 and CDR2 (germline): SGHRS, YFSETQ. The CDR3 has 14 amino acids. V was clipped by 3 bases and J by 3 bases; unmatched bases: 4.

The chain has TRBV10-1 and TRBJ2-7, with D maybe TRBD1 (6 bases). The CDR3 totals 14 residues. V was cut by 6 bases and J by 6 bases, with 18 bases left in between. CDR1 and CDR2 (germline): WNHNN, SYGVQD (reference sequence). The CDR3 loop reads CASRTGHGCPEQYF. For the CDR3, the DNA is TGCGCCAGCAGAACGGGACACGGGTGTCCCGAGCAGTACTTC.

The V gene is TRBV7-9, the J gene TRBJ1-4; 10 nucleotides line up with TRBD1. The trim removed 3 bases at V and 3 bases at J, leaving 4 bases unmatched. The CDR3 has 16 amino acids. Per germline, CDR1 SEHNR and CDR2 FQNEAQ (reference sequence). CDR3 coding DNA: TGTGCCAGCAGCTTGGGGACAGGGGATTCTAATGAAAAACTGTTTTTT. Protein product: CASSLGTGDSNEKLFF.

The chain combines TRBV5-8 with TRBJ1-2; D is undetermined. Germline CDR1 SGHTS, CDR2 YDEGEE. The CDR3 is 17 amino acids. Trimming pared 3 bases from V and 4 bases from J, leaving 22 bases between. CDR3: CASSSKEAVTNFYGYTF. As DNA, the CDR3 is TGTGCCAGCAGCTCTAAGGAGGCAGTTACTAACTTCTATGGCTACACCTTC.

Concerning this clone itself: Distinct nucleotide sequences in the sample also encode this CDR3. This chain joins TRBV14 and TRBJ1-6; no firm D call. Germline CDR1 is SGHDN and CDR2 is FVKESK. Deletions cut 1 base from V and 0 bases from J, with 4 bases between. CDR3 length: 15 amino acids. CDR3 sequence: CASSQGSSYNSPLHF. The CDR3 bases are TGTGCCAGCAGCCAAGGGAGCTCCTATAATTCACCCCTCCACTTT.

The chain is built from TRBV12-3 or TRBV12-4 and TRBJ2-7; no clear D gene. This CDR3 is 13 amino acids long. The V and J ends lost 5 bases and 3 bases respectively, with 11 bases between them. The CDR3 sequence is CASSPTVLYEQYF. The CDR3 DNA follows: TGTGCCAGCAGTCCCACGGTCCTCTACGAGCAGTACTTC.

The chain links TRBV4-3 to TRBJ1-4; D is ambiguous. Germline V CDR1 and CDR2: LGHNA, YSLEER. This CDR3 spans 14 amino acids. V was cut by 2 bases and J by 4 bases, with 8 bases left in between. CDR3 DNA sequence: TGCGCCAGCAGCCAATCGGGATATAATGAAAAACTGTTTTTT. Protein product: CASSQSGYNEKLFF.

This clone was counted once. The chain carries TRBV5-6 and TRBJ2-7, with unresolved D. CDR1 is SGHDT and CDR2 is YYEEEE in the germline V gene. CDR3 length: 16 residues. Trimming cost V 0 bases and J 2 bases, with 15 bases left between them. CDR3 residues: CASSLDVRGLAYEQYF. In DNA form, the CDR3 reads TGTGCCAGCAGCTTGGACGTCAGAGGTTTGGCCTACGAGCAGTACTTC.

In this sample, this clone turned up a few times. The chain employs TRBV6-5 and TRBJ2-1; 8 bases align to TRBD2. This CDR3 has 15 amino acids. Germline assignment: CDR1 MNHEY and CDR2 SVGAGI. V lost 7 bases, J lost 8 bases, and 13 bases stayed unmatched. DNA for the CDR3: TGTGCCAGCAATCTGCCTAGCGGGTTGATCCATGAGCAGTTCTTC. Translating gives CASNLPSGLIHEQFF.

The CDR3 bases are TGCGCCAGCAGCTTGGGGGGAGGGCTCACTGAAGCTTTCTTT. Translating it yields CASSLGGGLTEAFF. V is TRBV5-1 and J is TRBJ1-1; D is undetermined. The CDR3 has 14 amino acids. Per the germline V gene, CDR1 is SGHRS and CDR2 is YFSETQ. Trimming removed 0 bases at V and 4 bases at J, with 10 bases between.

The chain is built from TRBV15 and TRBJ2-1; D not certain. The CDR3 consists of 12 residues. Germline loops: CDR1 LNHNV, CDR2 YYDKDF (reference sequence). The V gene lost 0 bases and the J gene lost 7 bases, with 4 bases spanning the gap. CDR3 protein: CATSRDYNEQFF. The CDR3 DNA follows: TGTGCCACCAGCAGAGATTATAATGAGCAGTTCTTC.

The V gene is TRBV19, the J gene TRBJ2-7, with D maybe TRBD1 (5 bases). The CDR3 has 16 amino acids. Germline V gene lookup returns CDR1 LNHDA and CDR2 SQIVND (reference sequence). V lost 2 bases to trimming and J lost 1 base, with 15 bases between them. Written as DNA, the CDR3 is TGTGCCAGTAGTATATCCCCTCTCCAGGGTTCCTACGAGCAGTACTTC. The encoded protein is CASSISPLQGSYEQYF.

The chain combines TRBV7-2 with TRBJ2-2; 11 nucleotides match TRBD2. V was pared by 1 base and J by 5 bases, with 6 bases of the junction left unmatched. The V gene's germline CDR1 is SGHTA and CDR2 FQGNSA. CDR3 length: 17 amino acids. CDR3 sequence reads: CASSLVRLAGGTGELFF. CDR3 bases: TGTGCCAGCAGCTTAGTTCGGCTAGCGGGAGGTACCGGGGAGCTGTTTTTT.

This sequence joins TRBV28 and TRBJ1-5; TRBD1 matches at 8 bases. The V gene's germline CDR1 is MDHEN and CDR2 SYDVKM. Trimming at V came to 10 bases and at J to 2 bases, leaving 16 bases not matched to a gene. The CDR3 is made up of 17 amino acids. The DNA of the CDR3 is TGTGCCATAAGGGGTGGACAGGGCTCTAATGGCAATCAGCCCCAGCATTTT. Residues: CAIRGGQGSNGNQPQHF.

Notes on this clone: This same CDR3 is encoded by further DNA sequences in the sample. This chain connects TRBV7-9 to TRBJ1-4, with 8 positions matching TRBD1. Germline CDR1 reads SEHNR; CDR2 reads FQNEAQ (reference sequence). V was clipped by 6 bases and J by 0 bases; unmatched bases: 6. There are 16 residues in the CDR3. The CDR3 protein is CASRSGQGATNEKLFF. CDR3 sequence (DNA): TGTGCCAGCAGATCCGGACAGGGCGCAACTAATGAAAAACTGTTTTTT. Complete variable domain (other parts from reference TRBV7-9 and TRBJ1-4): DTGVSQNPRHKITKRGQNVTFRCDPISEHNRLYWYRQTLGQGPEFLTYFQNEAQLEKSRLLSDRFSAERPKGSFSTLEIQRTEQGDSAMYLCASRSGQGATNEKLFFGSGTQLSVL.

The chain couples TRBV7-8 to TRBJ2-7, with 9 bases that match TRBD1. Germline V CDR1 and CDR2: SGHVS, FQNEAQ. The CDR3 loop spans 16 amino acids. V was clipped by 5 bases and J by 5 bases; unmatched bases: 13. CDR3 coding DNA: TGTGCCAGCAGCACCCGGGACAGGGCGGGAAAAAACGAGCAGTACTTC. Its protein product is CASSTRDRAGKNEQYF.

This chain joins TRBV19 and TRBJ1-2; D is possibly TRBD1 (6 bases). The CDR3 totals 13 residues. Between the trimmed V and J ends, which lost 4 bases and 8 bases, there was a span of 14 bases. Germline-derived CDR1 and CDR2 are LNHDA and SQIVND (reference sequence). CDR3 residues: CASSTLTGTGYTF. The CDR3 DNA reads as TGTGCCAGTAGTACTCTAACAGGGACCGGCTACACCTTC.

The chain combines TRBV3-1 (or the pseudogene TRBV3-2) with TRBJ2-7; 7 nucleotides line up with TRBD2. J gave up 9 bases and V 4 bases, and 3 bases lay outside the gene matches. There are 11 residues in the CDR3. In germline, CDR1 is LGHDT, CDR2 YNNKEL (reference sequence). As DNA, the CDR3 is TGTGCCAGCAGCCTAGGGGAGGGGCAGTACTTC. This translates into CASSLGEGQYF.

The chain has TRBV18 and TRBJ1-1; 7 bases are a match to TRBD1. There are 16 residues in the CDR3. Per the germline V gene, CDR1 is KGHSH and CDR2 is LQKENI. V shed 3 bases and J 2 bases; nucleotides not matched to a gene: 9. The CDR3 loop reads CASSPASGTVNTEAFF. The DNA for the CDR3 is TGTGCCAGCTCACCGGCATCCGGGACAGTTAACACTGAAGCTTTCTTT.

V is TRBV18 and J is TRBJ1-1, with unresolved D. The germline CDR1 and CDR2 sequences are KGHSH and LQKENI. The length of the CDR3 is 19 residues. The V end was cut by 3 bases, the J end by 1 base, with 24 bases between. CDR3 nucleotide sequence: TGTGCCAGCTCACCCCCAGGCCGGATCCAAAGGAATGGGAACACTGAAGCTTTCTTT. Translating it yields CASSPPGRIQRNGNTEAFF.

The chain uses TRBV19 and TRBJ2-1; D may be TRBD1 (5 bases). V was shortened by 3 bases and J by 10 bases, with 13 bases between the two germline ends. The V gene's germline CDR1 is LNHDA and CDR2 SQIVND (reference sequence). The CDR3 runs 13 residues. CDR3 bases: TGTGCCAGTAGTATGTCCAGGGTTAACGAGCAGTTCTTC. It encodes CASSMSRVNEQFF.

V and J are TRBV6-5 and TRBJ2-7, with 8 bases aligning to TRBD1. Trimming removed 7 bases from V and 5 bases from J; junction bases left unmatched: 10. The germline V gene has CDR1 MNHEY and CDR2 SVGAGI. This CDR3 region has 14 residues. CDR3 nucleotide sequence: TGTGCCAGCACCAAACCCGGACAGGGCCACGAGCAGTACTTC. Its protein is CASTKPGQGHEQYF.

The V and J genes are TRBV29-1 and TRBJ1-1; 7 bases align to TRBD1. The CDR3 totals 14 residues. CDR1 and CDR2 (germline): SQVTM, ANQGSEA. The junction had 8 bases not matched to a gene; V was cut back by 6 bases and J by 1 base. The CDR3 loop reads CSVHWGQKNTEAFF. The CDR3 nucleotides are TGCAGCGTCCATTGGGGACAGAAGAACACTGAAGCTTTCTTT.

The chain employs TRBV9 and TRBJ1-2; TRBD1 might be the D (5 bases). CDR1 and CDR2 from the germline V gene are SGDLS and YYNGEE. V was shortened by 2 bases and J by 4 bases, with 12 bases between the two germline ends. The CDR3 length is 14 residues. The CDR3 sequence is CASSVRDSRYGYTF. In nucleotides, the CDR3 is TGTGCCAGCAGCGTCCGGGACTCACGCTATGGCTACACCTTC.

This clone has just a few counts. The chain employs TRBV5-1 and TRBJ2-1; maybe TRBD1 (6 bases). CDR1 SGHRS and CDR2 YFSETQ come from the germline V gene. This CDR3 region has 14 residues. Trimming removed 0 bases from V and 5 bases from J, with 9 bases in between. The CDR3, as DNA: TGCGCCAGCAGCTTGGGACAGGAACACAATGAGCAGTTCTTC. Residues: CASSLGQEHNEQFF. Supplemented by reference TRBV5-1 and TRBJ2-1, the full variable domain reads KAGVTQTPRYLIKTRGQQVTLSCSPISGHRSVSWYQQTPGQGLQFLFEYFSETQRNKGNFPGRFSGRQFSNSRSEMNVSTLELGDSALYLCASSLGQEHNEQFFGPGTRLTVL.

This clone has just one count. V and J are TRBV19 and TRBJ1-1; D remains ambiguous. CDR1 is LNHDA and CDR2 is SQIVND in the germline V gene (reference sequence). The CDR3 runs 13 residues. The V and J ends lost 0 bases and 6 bases respectively, with 8 bases between them. The CDR3 is CASSIDLFSEAFF. The CDR3 region has the DNA TGTGCCAGTAGTATAGATCTATTTTCTGAAGCTTTCTTT.